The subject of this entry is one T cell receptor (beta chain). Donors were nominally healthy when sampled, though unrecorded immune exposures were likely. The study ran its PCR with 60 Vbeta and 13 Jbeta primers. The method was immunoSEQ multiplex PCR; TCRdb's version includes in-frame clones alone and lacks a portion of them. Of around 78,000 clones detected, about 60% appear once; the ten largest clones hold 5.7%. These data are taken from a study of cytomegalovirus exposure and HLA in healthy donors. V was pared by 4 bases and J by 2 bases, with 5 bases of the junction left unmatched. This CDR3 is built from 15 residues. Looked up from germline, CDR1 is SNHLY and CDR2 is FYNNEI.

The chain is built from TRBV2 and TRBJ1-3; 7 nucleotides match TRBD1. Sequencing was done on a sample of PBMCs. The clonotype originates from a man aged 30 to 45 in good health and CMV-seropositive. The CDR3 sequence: CASSVAGTAGNTIYF. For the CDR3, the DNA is TGTGCCAGCAGTGTGGCCGGGACAGCTGGAAACACCATATATTTT.